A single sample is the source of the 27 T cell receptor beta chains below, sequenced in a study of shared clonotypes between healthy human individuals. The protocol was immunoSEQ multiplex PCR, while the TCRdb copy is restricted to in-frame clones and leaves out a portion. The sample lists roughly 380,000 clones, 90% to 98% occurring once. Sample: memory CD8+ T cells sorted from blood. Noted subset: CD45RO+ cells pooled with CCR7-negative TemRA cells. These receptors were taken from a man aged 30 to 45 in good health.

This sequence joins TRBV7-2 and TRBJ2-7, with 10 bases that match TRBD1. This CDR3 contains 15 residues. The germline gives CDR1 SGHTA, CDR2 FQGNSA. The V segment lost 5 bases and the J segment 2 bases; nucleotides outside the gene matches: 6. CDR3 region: CASSLRTGGTYEQYF. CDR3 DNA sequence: TGTGCCAGCAGCCTCCGGACAGGGGGGACCTACGAGCAGTACTTC. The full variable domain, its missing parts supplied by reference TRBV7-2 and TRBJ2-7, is GAGVSQSPSNKVTEKGKDVELRCDPISGHTALYWYRQSLGQGLEFLIYFQGNSAPDKSGLPSDRFSAERTGGSVSTLTIQRTQQEDSAVYLCASSLRTGGTYEQYFGPGTRLTVT.

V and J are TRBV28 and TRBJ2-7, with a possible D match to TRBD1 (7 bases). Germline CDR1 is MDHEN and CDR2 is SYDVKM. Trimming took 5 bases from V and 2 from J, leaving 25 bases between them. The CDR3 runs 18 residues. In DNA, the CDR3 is TGTGCCAGCAGTCCGGGGGACAGCAGGGTTAGCGGCGCCTACGAGCAGTACTTC. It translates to CASSPGDSRVSGAYEQYF.

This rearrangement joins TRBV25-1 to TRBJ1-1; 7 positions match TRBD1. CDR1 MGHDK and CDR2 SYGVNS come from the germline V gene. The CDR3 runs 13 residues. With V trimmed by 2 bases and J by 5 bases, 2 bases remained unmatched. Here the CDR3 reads CASSEPDRTEAFF. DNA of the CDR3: TGTGCCAGCAGTGAACCGGACAGGACTGAAGCTTTCTTT.

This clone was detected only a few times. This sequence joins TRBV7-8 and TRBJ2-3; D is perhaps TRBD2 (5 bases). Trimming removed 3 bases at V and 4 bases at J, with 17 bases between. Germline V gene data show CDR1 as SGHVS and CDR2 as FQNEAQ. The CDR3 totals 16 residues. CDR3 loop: CASSLSKRERPDTQYF. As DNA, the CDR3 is TGTGCCAGCAGCTTGTCTAAGAGGGAGAGGCCAGATACGCAGTATTTT.

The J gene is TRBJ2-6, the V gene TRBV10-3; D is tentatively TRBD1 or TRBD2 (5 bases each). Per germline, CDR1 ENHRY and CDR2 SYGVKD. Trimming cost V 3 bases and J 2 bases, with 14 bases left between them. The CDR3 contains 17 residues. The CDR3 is CAISEGVGDPGANVLTF. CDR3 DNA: TGTGCCATCAGTGAAGGGGTCGGGGACCCTGGGGCCAACGTCCTGACTTTC.

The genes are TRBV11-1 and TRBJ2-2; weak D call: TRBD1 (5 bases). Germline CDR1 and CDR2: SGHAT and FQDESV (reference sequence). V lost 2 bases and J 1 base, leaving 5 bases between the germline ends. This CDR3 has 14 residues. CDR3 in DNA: TGTGCCAGCAGCTTAAGGGGGAACACCGGGGAGCTGTTTTTT. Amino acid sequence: CASSLRGNTGELFF.

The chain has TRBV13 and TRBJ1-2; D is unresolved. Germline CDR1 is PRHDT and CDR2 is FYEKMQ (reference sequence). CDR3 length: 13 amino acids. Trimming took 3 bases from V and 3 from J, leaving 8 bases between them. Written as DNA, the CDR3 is TGTGCCAGCAGCTTTCGGGGTCACTATGGCTACACCTTC. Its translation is CASSFRGHYGYTF. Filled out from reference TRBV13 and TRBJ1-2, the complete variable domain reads AAGVIQSPRHLIKEKRETATLKCYPIPRHDTVYWYQQGPGQDPQFLISFYEKMQSDKGSIPDRFSAQQFSDYHSELNMSSLELGDSALYFCASSFRGHYGYTFGSGTRLTVV.

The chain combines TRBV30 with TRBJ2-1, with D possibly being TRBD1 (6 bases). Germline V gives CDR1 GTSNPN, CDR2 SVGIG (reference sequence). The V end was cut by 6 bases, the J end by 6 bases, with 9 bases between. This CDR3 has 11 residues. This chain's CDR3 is CACTGRNEQFF. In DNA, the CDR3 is TGTGCCTGCACAGGGCGCAATGAGCAGTTCTTC.

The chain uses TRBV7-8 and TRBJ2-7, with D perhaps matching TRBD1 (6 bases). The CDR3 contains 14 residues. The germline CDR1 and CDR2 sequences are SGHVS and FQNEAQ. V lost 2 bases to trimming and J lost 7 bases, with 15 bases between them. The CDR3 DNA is TGTGCCAGCAGCTTATATCAGGGGACGGGTGAGCAGTACTTC. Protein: CASSLYQGTGEQYF.

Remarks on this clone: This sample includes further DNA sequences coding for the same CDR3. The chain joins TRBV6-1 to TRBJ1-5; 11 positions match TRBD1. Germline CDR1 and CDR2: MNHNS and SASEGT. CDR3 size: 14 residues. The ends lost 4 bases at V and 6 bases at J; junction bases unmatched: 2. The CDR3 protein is CASSGTGGFQPQHF. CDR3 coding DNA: TGTGCCAGCAGTGGGACAGGGGGCTTTCAGCCCCAGCATTTT.

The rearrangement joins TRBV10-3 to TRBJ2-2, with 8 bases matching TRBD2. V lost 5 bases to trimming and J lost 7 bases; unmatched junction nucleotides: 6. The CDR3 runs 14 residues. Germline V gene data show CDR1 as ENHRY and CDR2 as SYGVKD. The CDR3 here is CAISSGSSVGELFF. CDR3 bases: TGTGCCATCAGTAGCGGGAGTTCGGTCGGGGAGCTGTTTTTT.

The DNA of the CDR3 is TGTGCCAGCTCACTGCTAGCGGCCTACAATGAGCAGTTCTTC. Translation: CASSLLAAYNEQFF. V usage is TRBV18 and J usage is TRBJ2-1; the match to TRBD2 covers 7 bases. Germline CDR1 is KGHSH and CDR2 is LQKENI. This CDR3 spans 14 amino acids. With 4 bases clipped from V and 2 bases from J, the junction kept 2 bases outside the gene matches.

The CDR3 loop reads CAIRGMDEQYF. DNA for the CDR3: TGTGCCATCAGAGGCATGGACGAGCAGTACTTC. The chain couples TRBV10-3 to TRBJ2-7; D is unclear. Germline V gene data show CDR1 as ENHRY and CDR2 as SYGVKD. This CDR3 spans 11 amino acids. V shed 6 bases and J shed 5 bases, with 8 bases lying between them.

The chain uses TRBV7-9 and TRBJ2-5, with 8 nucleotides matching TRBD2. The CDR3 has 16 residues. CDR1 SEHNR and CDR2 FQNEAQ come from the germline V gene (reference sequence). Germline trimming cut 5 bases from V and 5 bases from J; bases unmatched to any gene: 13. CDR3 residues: CASSPFAGRAAETQYF. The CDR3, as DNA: TGTGCCAGCAGCCCCTTCGCCGGGAGGGCAGCGGAGACCCAGTACTTC.

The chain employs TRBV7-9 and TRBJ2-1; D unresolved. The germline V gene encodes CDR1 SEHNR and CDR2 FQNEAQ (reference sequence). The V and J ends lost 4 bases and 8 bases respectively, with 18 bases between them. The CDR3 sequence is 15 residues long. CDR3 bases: TGTGCCAGCAGCTCAACACGACTTGCAAGAGATGAGCAGTTCTTC. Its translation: CASSSTRLARDEQFF.

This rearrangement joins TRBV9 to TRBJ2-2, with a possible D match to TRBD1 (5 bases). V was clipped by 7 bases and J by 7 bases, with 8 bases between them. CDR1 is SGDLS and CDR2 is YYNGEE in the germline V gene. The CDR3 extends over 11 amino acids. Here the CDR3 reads CASQGVGELFF. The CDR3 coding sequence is TGTGCCAGCCAAGGGGTCGGGGAGCTGTTTTTT.

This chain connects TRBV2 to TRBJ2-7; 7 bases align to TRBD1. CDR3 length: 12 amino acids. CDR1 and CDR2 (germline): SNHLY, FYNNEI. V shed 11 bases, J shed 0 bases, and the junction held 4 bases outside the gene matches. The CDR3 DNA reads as TGTGCCGAGGGACAGAACTCCTACGAGCAGTACTTC. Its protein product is CAEGQNSYEQYF. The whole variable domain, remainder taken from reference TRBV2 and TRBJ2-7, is EPEVTQTPSHQVTQMGQEVILRCVPISNHLYFYWYRQILGQKVEFLVSFYNNEISEKSEIFDDQFSVERPDGSNFTLKIRSTKLEDSAMYFCAEGQNSYEQYFGPGTRLTVT.

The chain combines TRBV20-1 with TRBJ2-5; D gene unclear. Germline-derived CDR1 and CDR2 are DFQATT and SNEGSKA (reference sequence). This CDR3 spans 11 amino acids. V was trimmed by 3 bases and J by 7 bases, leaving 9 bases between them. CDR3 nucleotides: TGCAGTGCTAGCCCGGGTGGGACCCAGTACTTC. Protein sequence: CSASPGGTQYF.

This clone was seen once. The CDR3 nucleotides are TGTGCCAGCACGGGACAGTTTAATGAAAAACTGTTTTTT. Its translation is CASTGQFNEKLFF. This rearrangement joins TRBV6-4 to TRBJ1-4, with 7 nucleotides matching TRBD1. The CDR3 loop spans 13 amino acids. From germline, CDR1 is MRHNA and CDR2 SNTAGT. V dropped 7 bases and J dropped 4; count of bases not matched to a gene: 3.

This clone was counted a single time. DNA for the CDR3: TGTGCCAGTAGTGGGGGGAAAGGGTACGAGCAGTACTTC. It yields the protein CASSGGKGYEQYF. The genes are TRBV19 and TRBJ2-7; a weak D match, TRBD2 (6 bases). CDR1 is LNHDA and CDR2 is SQIVND in the germline V gene (reference sequence). The CDR3 is made up of 13 amino acids. Trimming cost V 5 bases and J 4 bases, with 12 bases left between them. Combining the CDR3 with reference TRBV19 and TRBJ2-7 gives the whole variable domain DGGITQSPKYLFRKEGQNVTLSCEQNLNHDAMYWYRQDPGQGLRLIYYSQIVNDFQKGDIAEGYSVSREKKESFPLTVTSAQKNPTAFYLCASSGGKGYEQYFGPGTRLTVT.

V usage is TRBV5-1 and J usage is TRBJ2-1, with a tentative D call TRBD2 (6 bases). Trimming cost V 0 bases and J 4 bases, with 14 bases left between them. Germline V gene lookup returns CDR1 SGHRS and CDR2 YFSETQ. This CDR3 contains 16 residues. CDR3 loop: CASSLALAGGYNEQFF. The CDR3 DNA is TGCGCCAGCAGCTTGGCCCTAGCTGGGGGGTACAATGAGCAGTTCTTC.

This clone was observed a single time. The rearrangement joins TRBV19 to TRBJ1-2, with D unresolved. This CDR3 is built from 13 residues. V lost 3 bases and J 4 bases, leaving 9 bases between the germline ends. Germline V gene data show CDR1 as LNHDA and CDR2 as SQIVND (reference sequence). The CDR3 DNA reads TGTGCCAGTAGTATTTCGGGGATCTATGGCTACACCTTC. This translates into CASSISGIYGYTF.

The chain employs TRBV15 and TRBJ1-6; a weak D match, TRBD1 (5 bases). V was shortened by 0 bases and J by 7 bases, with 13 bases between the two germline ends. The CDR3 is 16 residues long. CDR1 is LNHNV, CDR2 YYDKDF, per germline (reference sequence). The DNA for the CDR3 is TGTGCCACCAGCAGAGATCGGGCAGGGAGGAATTCACCCCTCCACTTT. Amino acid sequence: CATSRDRAGRNSPLHF.

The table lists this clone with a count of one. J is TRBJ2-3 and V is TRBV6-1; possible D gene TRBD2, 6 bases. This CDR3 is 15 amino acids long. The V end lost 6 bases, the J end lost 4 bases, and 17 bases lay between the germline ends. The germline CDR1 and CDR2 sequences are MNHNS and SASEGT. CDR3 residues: CASRDLGRSADTQYF. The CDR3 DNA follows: TGTGCCAGCAGAGACCTAGGGAGGTCTGCAGATACGCAGTATTTT.

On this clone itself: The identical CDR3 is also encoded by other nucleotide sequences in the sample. For the CDR3, the DNA is TGTGCCAGCTCACCAAGGACTAGCGGGAGGGGCACAGATACGCAGTATTTT. Amino acids: CASSPRTSGRGTDTQYF. V usage is TRBV18 and J usage is TRBJ2-3; TRBD2 matches at 15 bases. The CDR3 is made up of 17 amino acids. Per germline, CDR1 KGHSH and CDR2 LQKENI. The V segment lost 2 bases and the J segment 1 base; nucleotides outside the gene matches: 1.

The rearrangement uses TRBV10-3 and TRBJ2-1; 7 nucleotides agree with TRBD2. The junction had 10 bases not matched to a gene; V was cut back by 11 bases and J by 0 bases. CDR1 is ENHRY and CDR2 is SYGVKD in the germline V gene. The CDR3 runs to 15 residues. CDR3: CAASGGLLSYNEQFF. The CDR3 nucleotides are TGTGCCGCCTCGGGGGGATTACTCTCCTACAATGAGCAGTTCTTC.

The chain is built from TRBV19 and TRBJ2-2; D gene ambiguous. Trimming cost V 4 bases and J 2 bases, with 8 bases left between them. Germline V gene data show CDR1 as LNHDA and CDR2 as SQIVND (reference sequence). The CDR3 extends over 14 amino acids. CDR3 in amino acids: CASSTGRNTGELFF. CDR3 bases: TGTGCCAGTAGTACCGGACGTAACACCGGGGAGCTGTTTTTT. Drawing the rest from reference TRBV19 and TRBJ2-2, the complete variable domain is DGGITQSPKYLFRKEGQNVTLSCEQNLNHDAMYWYRQDPGQGLRLIYYSQIVNDFQKGDIAEGYSVSREKKESFPLTVTSAQKNPTAFYLCASSTGRNTGELFFGEGSRLTVL.